The T cell receptor (beta chain) described here comes from a study of shared T cell receptors in the human thymus. The repertoire was sequenced with immunoSEQ multiplex PCR; TCRdb's copy has only in-frame clones and lacks some. The repertoire holds 630,000 or so clones, with approximately 89% as singletons. CDR3 length equals 14 residues. Germline assignment: CDR1 MDHEN and CDR2 SYDVKM. With 2 bases clipped from V and 2 bases from J, the junction kept 3 bases outside the gene matches. Separately, the same data were catalogued under a study of human thymus T cells. From that paper: Thymus specimens were resections from corrective heart surgery. Related research reported highly overlapping thymic repertoires among unrelated individuals.

Specimen: thymocytes. J is TRBJ2-7 and V is TRBV28; 7 positions agree with TRBD1. The clonotype originates from a boy less than two years old with a congenital heart defect. The CDR3 sequence is CASSLRGHPYEQYF. The CDR3 coding sequence is TGTGCCAGCAGTTTAAGGGGGCACCCCTACGAGCAGTACTTC.